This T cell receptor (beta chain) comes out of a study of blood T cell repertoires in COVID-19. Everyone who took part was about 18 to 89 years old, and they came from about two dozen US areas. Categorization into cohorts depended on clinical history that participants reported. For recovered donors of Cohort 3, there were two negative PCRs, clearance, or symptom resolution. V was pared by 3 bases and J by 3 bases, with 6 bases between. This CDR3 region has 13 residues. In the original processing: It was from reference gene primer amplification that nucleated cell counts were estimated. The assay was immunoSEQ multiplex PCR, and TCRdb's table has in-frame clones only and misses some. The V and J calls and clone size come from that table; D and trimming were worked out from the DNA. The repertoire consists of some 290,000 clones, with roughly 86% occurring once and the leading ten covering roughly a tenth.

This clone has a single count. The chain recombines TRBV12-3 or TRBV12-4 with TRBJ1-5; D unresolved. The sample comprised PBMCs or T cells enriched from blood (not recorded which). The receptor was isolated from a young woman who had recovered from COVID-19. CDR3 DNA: TGTGCCAGCAGTTTCGGGGACAATCAGCCCCAGCATTTT. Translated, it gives CASSFGDNQPQHF.